This T cell receptor beta chain emerged from a study of OX40 agonist ivuxolimab in advanced cancers. Study-wide background: A mean age of about 56 years, range about 23 to 90, was recorded, and over 65% were male. About 40% of patients had received prior checkpoint inhibitor therapy.

Study-level results: CD8+ T cells were the subset that, on average, had more expanded clones than CD4+. There were also nonresponders showing low normalized T-cell clonal expansion.

The CDR3 is 12 residues long. The germline V gene has CDR1 MNHEY and CDR2 SVGAGI. V lost 5 bases and J lost 7, with 9 bases in between. TCRdb's table, derived via immunoSEQ multiplex PCR, lists solely in-frame clones and lacks some. The data contain under 85,000 clones, more than 80% of them singletons. With respect to this clone: Its antigen is not identified.

J is TRBJ1-3 and V is TRBV6-5; no clear D gene. The sequencing here drew on CD4+ or CD8+ T cells sorted from blood, taken in a trial of the OX40 agonist ivuxolimab. The receptor comes from an adult with an advanced solid tumor such as melanoma, head and neck, liver or kidney cancer. The CDR3 loop is CASSPRDNTIYF. CDR3 in DNA: TGTGCCAGCAGTCCCCGCGACAACACCATATATTTT.